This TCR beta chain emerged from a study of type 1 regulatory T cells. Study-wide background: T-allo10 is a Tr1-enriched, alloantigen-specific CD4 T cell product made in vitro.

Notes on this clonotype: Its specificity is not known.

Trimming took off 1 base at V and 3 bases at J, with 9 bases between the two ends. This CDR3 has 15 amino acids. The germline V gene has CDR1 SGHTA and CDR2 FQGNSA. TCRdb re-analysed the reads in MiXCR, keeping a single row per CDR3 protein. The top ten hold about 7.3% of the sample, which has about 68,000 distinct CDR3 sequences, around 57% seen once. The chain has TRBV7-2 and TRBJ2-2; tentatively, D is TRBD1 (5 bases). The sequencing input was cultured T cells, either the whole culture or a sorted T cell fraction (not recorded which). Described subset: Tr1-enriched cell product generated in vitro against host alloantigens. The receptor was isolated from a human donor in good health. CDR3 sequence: CASSLVQGYTGELFF. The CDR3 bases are TGTGCCAGCAGCTTAGTGCAGGGATACACCGGGGAGCTGTTTTTT.